This T cell receptor (beta chain) was obtained from a study of blood T cell repertoires in COVID-19. Study-wide context: The study drew acute and convalescent COVID-19 samples from the United States, Italy and Spain. T cells, B-cell-depleted T cells, or PBMCs provided the cDNA or gDNA that served as material.

Per the original methods: Scientists estimated how many nucleated cells there were by amplifying reference gene primers. The repertoire was sequenced with immunoSEQ multiplex PCR; TCRdb's copy has only in-frame clones and lacks some. The DNA was the basis for D and trimming; V, J and clone size are from that table. This table has 70,000 or so clones, more than 80% appearing once. The sequence derives from an elderly woman with active COVID-19. Sequencing was performed on peripheral blood.

CDR3 protein: CASSLGGGGSTEAFF. The CDR3 DNA reads as TGCGCCAGCAGCTTGGGAGGGGGCGGAAGCACTGAAGCTTTCTTT. This chain uses TRBV5-1 with TRBJ1-1; 7 nucleotides align to TRBD1. CDR1 is SGHRS and CDR2 is YFSETQ in the germline V gene. After removal of 0 bases from V and 4 bases from J, the junction contained 6 bases not matched to a gene. The CDR3 is made up of 15 amino acids.